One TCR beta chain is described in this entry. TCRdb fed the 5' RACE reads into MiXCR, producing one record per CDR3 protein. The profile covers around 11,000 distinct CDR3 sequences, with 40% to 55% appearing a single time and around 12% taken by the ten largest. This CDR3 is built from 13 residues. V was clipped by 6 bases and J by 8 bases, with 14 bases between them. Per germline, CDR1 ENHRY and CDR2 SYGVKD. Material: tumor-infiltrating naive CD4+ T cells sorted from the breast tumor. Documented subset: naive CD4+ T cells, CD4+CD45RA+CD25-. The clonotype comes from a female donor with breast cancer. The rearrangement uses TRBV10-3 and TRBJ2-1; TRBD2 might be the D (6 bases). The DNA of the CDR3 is TGTGCCATCAGCACCGGGGGTACGGATGAGCAGTTCTTC. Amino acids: CAISTGGTDEQFF.